This entry concerns a single T cell receptor beta chain. What it binds is unknown. About 10 ml fresh peripheral blood yielded the PBMCs. This sample stems from a study of T cells in Graves' hyperthyroidism and ophthalmopathy. Study results and limitations: Most clonotypes expanded in the thyroid (above 0.001) were also present in blood. Before onset, ophthalmopathy was predicted by the model a median around 6.5 months earlier.

Regions amplified from RNA transcripts were the TCR beta CDR3 regions. RT-PCR in the first round (using the HTBI primer set) targeted the TCR CDR3. TCRdb reanalysed the multiplex PCR reads using MiXCR and keeps one entry per CDR3 protein. Here the sample spans about 640,000 distinct CDR3 sequences, more than 20% being singletons. The clonotype comes from a man aged 25 to 40 with Graves' ophthalmopathy. The specimen was blood.

The CDR3 loop is CASSTPGLEAGELFF. The CDR3 nucleotides are TGTGCCAGTAGTACGCCGGGACTGGAGGCCGGGGAGCTGTTTTTT. This chain links TRBV19 with TRBJ2-2, with D perhaps matching TRBD2 (6 bases). The CDR3 totals 15 residues. The germline CDR1 and CDR2 sequences are LNHDA and SQIVND (reference sequence). The ends were cut back, 4 bases at V and 6 bases at J, with 15 bases in the middle.